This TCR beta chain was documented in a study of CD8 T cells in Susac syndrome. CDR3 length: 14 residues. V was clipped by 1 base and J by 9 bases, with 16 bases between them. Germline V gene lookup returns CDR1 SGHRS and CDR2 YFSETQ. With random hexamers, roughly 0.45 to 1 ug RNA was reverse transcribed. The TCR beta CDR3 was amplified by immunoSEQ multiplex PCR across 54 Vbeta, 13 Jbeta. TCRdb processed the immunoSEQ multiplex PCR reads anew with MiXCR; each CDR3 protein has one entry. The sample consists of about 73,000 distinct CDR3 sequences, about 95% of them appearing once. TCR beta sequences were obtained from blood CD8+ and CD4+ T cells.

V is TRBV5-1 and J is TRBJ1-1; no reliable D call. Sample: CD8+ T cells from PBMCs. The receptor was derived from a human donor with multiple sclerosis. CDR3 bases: TGCGCCAGCAGCTTGATTTCGGACCCCCAGAAAGCTTTCTTT. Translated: CASSLISDPQKAFF.